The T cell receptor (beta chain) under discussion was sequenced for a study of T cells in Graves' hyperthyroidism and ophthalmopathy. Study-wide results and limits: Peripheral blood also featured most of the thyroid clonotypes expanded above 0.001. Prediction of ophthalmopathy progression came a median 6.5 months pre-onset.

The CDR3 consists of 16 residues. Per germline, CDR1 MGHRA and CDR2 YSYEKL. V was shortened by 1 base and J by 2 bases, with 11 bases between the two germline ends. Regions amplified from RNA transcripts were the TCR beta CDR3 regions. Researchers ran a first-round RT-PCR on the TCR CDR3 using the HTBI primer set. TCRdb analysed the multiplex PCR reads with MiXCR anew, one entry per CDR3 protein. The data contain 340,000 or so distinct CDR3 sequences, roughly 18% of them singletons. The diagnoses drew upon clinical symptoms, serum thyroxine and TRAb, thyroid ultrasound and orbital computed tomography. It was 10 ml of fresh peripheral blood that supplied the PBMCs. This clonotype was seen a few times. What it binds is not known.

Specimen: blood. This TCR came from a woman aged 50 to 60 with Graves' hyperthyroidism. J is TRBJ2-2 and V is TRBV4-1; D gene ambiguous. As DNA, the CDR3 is TGCGCCAGCAGCCAAGTGGTCTGGACCAACACCGGGGAGCTGTTTTTT. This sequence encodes CASSQVVWTNTGELFF.